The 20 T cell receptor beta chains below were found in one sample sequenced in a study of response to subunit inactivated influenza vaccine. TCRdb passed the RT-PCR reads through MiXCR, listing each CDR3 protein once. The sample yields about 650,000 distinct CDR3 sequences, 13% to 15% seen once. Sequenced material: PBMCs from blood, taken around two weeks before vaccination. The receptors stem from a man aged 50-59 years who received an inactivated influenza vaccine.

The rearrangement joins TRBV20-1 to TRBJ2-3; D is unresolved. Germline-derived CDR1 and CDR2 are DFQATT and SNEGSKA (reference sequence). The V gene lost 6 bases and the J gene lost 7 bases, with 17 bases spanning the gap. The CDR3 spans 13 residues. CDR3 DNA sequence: TGCAGTGCGCCGTCACCCGGCAAAAATACGCAGTATTTT. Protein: CSAPSPGKNTQYF.

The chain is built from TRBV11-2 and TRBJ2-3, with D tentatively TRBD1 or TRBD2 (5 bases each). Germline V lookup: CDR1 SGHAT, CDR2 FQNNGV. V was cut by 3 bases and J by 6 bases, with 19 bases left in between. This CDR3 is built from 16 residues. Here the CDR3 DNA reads TGTGCCAGCAGCTTTGGGACCGTCGTGTCAGGCGATACGCAGTATTTT. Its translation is CASSFGTVVSGDTQYF.

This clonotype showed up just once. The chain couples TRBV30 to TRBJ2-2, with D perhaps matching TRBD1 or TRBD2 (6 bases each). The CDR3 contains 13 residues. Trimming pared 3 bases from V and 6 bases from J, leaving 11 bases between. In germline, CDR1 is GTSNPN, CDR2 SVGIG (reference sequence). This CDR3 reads CAWSTGGPGELFF. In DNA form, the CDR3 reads TGTGCCTGGAGCACCGGGGGCCCCGGGGAGCTGTTTTTT.

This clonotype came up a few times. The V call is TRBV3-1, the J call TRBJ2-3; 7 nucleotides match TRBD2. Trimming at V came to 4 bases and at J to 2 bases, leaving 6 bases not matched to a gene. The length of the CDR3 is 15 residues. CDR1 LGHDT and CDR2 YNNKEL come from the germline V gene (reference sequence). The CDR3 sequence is CASSPGLPLTDTQYF. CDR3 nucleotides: TGTGCCAGCAGCCCGGGACTACCTCTCACAGATACGCAGTATTTT.

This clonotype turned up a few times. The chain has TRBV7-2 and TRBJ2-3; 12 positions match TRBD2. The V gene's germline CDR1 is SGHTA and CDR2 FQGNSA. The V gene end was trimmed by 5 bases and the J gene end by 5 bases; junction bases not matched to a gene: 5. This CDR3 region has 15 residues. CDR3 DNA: TGTGCCAGCAGCCTTGGGGGACTAGCGGGAGATACGCAGTATTTT. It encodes CASSLGGLAGDTQYF.

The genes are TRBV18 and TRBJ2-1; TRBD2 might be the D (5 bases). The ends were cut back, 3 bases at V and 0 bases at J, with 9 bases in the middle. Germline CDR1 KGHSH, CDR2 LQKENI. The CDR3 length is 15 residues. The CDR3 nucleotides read TGTGCCAGCTCACCTGGAGGTTACTCCTACAATGAGCAGTTCTTC. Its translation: CASSPGGYSYNEQFF.

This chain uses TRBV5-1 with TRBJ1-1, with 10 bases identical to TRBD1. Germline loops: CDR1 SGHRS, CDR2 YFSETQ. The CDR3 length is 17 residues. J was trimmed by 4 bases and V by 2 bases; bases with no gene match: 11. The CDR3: CASSFPPGTGVGTEAFF. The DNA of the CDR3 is TGCGCCAGCAGCTTTCCACCCGGGACAGGGGTTGGCACTGAAGCTTTCTTT.

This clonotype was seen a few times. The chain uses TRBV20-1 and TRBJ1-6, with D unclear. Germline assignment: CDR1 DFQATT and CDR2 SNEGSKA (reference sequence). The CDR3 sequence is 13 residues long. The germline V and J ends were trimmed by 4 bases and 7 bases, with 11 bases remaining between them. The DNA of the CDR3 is TGCAGTGCTATCTCGTACGGGAATTCACCCCTCCACTTT. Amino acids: CSAISYGNSPLHF.

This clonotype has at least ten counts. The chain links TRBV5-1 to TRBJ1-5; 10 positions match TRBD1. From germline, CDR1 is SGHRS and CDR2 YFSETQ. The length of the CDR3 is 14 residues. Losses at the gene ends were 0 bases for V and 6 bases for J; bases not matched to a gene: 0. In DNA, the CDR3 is TGCGCCAGCAGCTTGGGGACAGGGGGTCAGCCCCAGCATTTT. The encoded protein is CASSLGTGGQPQHF.

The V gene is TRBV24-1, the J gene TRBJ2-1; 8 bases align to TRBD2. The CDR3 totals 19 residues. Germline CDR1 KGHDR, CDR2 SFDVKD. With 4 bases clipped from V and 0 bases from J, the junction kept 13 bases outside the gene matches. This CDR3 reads CATSEGYGLADNSYNEQFF. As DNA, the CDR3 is TGTGCCACCAGTGAAGGATACGGACTAGCTGATAACTCCTACAATGAGCAGTTCTTC.

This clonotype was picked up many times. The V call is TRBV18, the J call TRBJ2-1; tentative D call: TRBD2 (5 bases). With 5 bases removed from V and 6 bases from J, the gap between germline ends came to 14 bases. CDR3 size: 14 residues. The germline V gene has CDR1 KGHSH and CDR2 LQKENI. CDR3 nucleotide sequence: TGTGCCAGCTCAATAAACGGCGGGTCCAATGAGCAGTTCTTC. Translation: CASSINGGSNEQFF.

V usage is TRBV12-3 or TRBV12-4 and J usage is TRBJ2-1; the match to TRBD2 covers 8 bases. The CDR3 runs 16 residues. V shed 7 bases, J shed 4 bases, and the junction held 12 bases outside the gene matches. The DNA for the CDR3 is TGTGCCAGCACCCCACTCCGGCTAGCGGGTTACAATGAGCAGTTCTTC. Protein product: CASTPLRLAGYNEQFF.

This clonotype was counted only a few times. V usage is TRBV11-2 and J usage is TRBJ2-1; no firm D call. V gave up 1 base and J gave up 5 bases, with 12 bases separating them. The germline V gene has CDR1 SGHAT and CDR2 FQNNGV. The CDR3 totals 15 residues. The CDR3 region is CASSLVGGVNNEQFF. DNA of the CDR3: TGTGCCAGCAGCTTAGTGGGTGGGGTTAACAATGAGCAGTTCTTC. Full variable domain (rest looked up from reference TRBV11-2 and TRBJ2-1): EAGVAQSPRYKIIEKRQSVAFWCNPISGHATLYWYQQILGQGPKLLIQFQNNGVVDDSQLPKDRFSAERLKGVDSTLKIQPAKLEDSAVYLCASSLVGGVNNEQFFGPGTRLTVL.

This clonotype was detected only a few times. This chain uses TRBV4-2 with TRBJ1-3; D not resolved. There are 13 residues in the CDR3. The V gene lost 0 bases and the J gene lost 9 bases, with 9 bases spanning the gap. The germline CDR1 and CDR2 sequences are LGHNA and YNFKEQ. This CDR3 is CASSQDLWSTIYF. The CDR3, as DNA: TGTGCCAGCAGCCAAGATTTGTGGAGCACCATATATTTT.

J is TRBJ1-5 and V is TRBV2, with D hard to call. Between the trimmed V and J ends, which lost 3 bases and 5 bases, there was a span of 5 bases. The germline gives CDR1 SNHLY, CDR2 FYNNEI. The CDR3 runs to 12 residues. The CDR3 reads CASSDNDQPQHF. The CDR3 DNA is TGTGCCAGCAGTGATAACGATCAGCCCCAGCATTTT.

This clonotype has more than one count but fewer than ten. CDR3 DNA sequence: TGCAGTGCTAGAGCTATTGACAGGGGGCTGAACGAGCAGTACTTC. Amino acid sequence: CSARAIDRGLNEQYF. This sequence joins TRBV20-1 and TRBJ2-7; 10 bases fit TRBD1. The trim removed 1 base at V and 5 bases at J, leaving 8 bases unmatched. Per the germline V gene, CDR1 is DFQATT and CDR2 is SNEGSKA (reference sequence). CDR3 length equals 15 residues.

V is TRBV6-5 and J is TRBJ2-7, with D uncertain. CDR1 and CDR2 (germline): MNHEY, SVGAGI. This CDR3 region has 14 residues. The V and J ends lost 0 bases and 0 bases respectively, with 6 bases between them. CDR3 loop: CASSYSVGSYEQYF. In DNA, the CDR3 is TGTGCCAGCAGTTACTCGGTGGGCTCCTACGAGCAGTACTTC.

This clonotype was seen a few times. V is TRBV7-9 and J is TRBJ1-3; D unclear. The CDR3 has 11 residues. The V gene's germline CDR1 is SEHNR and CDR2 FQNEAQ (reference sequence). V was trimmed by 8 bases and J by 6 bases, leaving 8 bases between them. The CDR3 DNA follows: TGTGCCAGCGGGCAGGAAAACACCATATATTTT. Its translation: CASGQENTIYF.

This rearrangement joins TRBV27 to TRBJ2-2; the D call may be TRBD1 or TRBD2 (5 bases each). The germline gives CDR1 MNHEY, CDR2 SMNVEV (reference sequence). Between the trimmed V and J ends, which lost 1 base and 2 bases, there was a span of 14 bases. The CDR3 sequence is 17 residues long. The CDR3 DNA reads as TGTGCCAGCAGTTTATTAACCGGGGCCTACAACACCGGGGAGCTGTTTTTT. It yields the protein CASSLLTGAYNTGELFF.

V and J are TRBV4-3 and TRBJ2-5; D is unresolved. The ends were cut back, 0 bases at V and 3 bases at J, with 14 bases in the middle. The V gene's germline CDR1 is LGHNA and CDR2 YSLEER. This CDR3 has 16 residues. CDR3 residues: CASSQDLYGFEETQYF. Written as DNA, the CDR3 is TGCGCCAGCAGCCAAGATCTTTATGGCTTCGAAGAGACCCAGTACTTC.